Listed below are T cell receptor beta chains from one sample, sequenced in a study of T cells in Graves' hyperthyroidism and ophthalmopathy. TCRdb analysed the multiplex PCR reads with MiXCR anew, one entry per CDR3 protein. The table lists more than 500,000 distinct CDR3 sequences, approximately 15% of them singletons, with around 13% in the top ten. Sequenced sample: blood. All receptors derive from a middle-aged woman with Graves' hyperthyroidism. Both conserved end residues are trimmed from each CDR3. The D gene is left open where the match is weak. Size is stated for part of the rows, as once, few or many counts, or as a class when the clone is expanded.

cdr3_aa: ASSKGAAGELF
d_call: TRBD1
clone_size: many
v_call: TRBV7-3

cdr3_aa: SVEIRGRRSSYEQY
d_call: -
clone_size: -
v_call: TRBV29-1

cdr3_aa: ASGGNTDLNGYT
d_call: -
clone_size: few
v_call: TRBV28

cdr3_aa: SVEDGLMLDTQY
d_call: -
clone_size: many
v_call: TRBV29-1

cdr3_aa: ASGWIAGGSYEQY
d_call: TRBD2
clone_size: -
v_call: TRBV6-1

cdr3_aa: SVGQGGSNQPQH
d_call: -
clone_size: many
v_call: TRBV29-1

cdr3_aa: ASSPGTSGYYYEQY
d_call: TRBD2
clone_size: -
v_call: TRBV11-2

cdr3_aa: ASTSGGTLTDTQY
d_call: -
clone_size: many
v_call: TRBV28

cdr3_aa: ASSIGGNAGEQY
d_call: -
clone_size: -
v_call: TRBV19

cdr3_aa: ASSLVSSYNEQF
d_call: -
clone_size: many
v_call: TRBV27

cdr3_aa: ASSVAGDGWGTEAF
d_call: -
clone_size: many
v_call: TRBV9

cdr3_aa: ASSLQGGRAVDTQY
d_call: TRBD2
clone_size: few
v_call: TRBV5-1

cdr3_aa: SARDSRSGNEKLF
d_call: -
clone_size: few
v_call: TRBV20-1

cdr3_aa: ASSIGLPYEQY
d_call: -
clone_size: -
v_call: TRBV12-3/TRBV12-4

cdr3_aa: ASSLEKGGYT
d_call: -
clone_size: -
v_call: TRBV5-6

cdr3_aa: ASSLGTSGALLYTQY
d_call: TRBD2
clone_size: many
v_call: TRBV5-1

cdr3_aa: ASSLGGINEKLF
d_call: -
clone_size: few
v_call: TRBV12-3/TRBV12-4

cdr3_aa: ASLKPTDTQY
d_call: -
clone_size: many
v_call: TRBV2

cdr3_aa: SVESGTDATYEQY
d_call: TRBD1
clone_size: many
v_call: TRBV29-1

cdr3_aa: ASSLWAGQKTEAF
d_call: -
clone_size: -
v_call: TRBV5-6

cdr3_aa: ASKMAGGAEGAPLH
d_call: TRBD1
clone_size: many
v_call: TRBV2

cdr3_aa: ASSLGAERAYEQY
d_call: -
clone_size: many
v_call: TRBV28

cdr3_aa: SASSIQETQY
d_call: -
clone_size: many
v_call: TRBV20-1

cdr3_aa: ASSIDREIFRFNTDTQY
d_call: -
clone_size: -
v_call: TRBV19

cdr3_aa: ASGTSATWTDTQY
d_call: TRBD2
clone_size: many
v_call: TRBV7-9

cdr3_aa: ASSASTSGAGNEQF
d_call: TRBD2
clone_size: -
v_call: TRBV9

cdr3_aa: ASSLESGSRIYEQF
d_call: TRBD2
clone_size: -
v_call: TRBV7-2

cdr3_aa: SAKDWGIVQKTQY
d_call: -
clone_size: -
v_call: TRBV20-1